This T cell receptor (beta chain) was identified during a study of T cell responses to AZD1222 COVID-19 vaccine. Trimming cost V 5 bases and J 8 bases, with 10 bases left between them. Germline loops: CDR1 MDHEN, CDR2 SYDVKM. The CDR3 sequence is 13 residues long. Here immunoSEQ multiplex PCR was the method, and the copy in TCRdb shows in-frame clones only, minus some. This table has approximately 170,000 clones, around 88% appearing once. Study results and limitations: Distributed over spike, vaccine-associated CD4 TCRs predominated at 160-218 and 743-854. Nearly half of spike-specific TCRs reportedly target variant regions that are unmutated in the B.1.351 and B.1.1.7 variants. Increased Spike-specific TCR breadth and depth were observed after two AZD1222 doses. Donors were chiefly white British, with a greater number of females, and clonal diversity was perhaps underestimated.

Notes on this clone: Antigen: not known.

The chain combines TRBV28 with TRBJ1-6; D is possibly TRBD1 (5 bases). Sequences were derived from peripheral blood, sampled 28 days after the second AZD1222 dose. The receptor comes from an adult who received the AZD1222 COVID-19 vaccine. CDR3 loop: CASSPGGYSPLHF. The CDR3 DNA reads TGTGCCAGCAGTCCCGGGGGATATTCACCCCTCCACTTT.